This T cell receptor (beta chain) appears in the sequencing data of a study of tumor-infiltrating lymphocytes in primary liver carcinoma. Study-wide context: These were node-negative, non-metastatic T1-T3 tumors of 4.2 to 10 cm. Study results and caveats: Compared with tumor region pairs, tumor-adjacent and tumor-blood pairs overlapped less.

Starting from 500 ng of total RNA, TCR beta cDNA was produced with a primer in the constant region. Three-round nested multiplex PCR performed with slightly modified ARM-PCR produced the TCR beta libraries. The first two PCR rounds, roughly 11 cycles each, used TRBV1-TRBV30 forward primers and a C-beta reverse primer. MiXCR, run by TCRdb on the multiplex PCR reads, gives a single entry per CDR3 protein. This sample has some 130,000 distinct CDR3 sequences, with approximately 71% found just once. Co-extracting RNA and DNA was done with about 20-34 mg of unsorted bulk tissue as input. Among the patients, all had chronic HBV infection and none had been treated. The CDR3 runs to 14 residues. From germline, CDR1 is SGHAT and CDR2 FQNNGV. As concerns this clonotype: The antigen is unknown. At one end the junction does not follow the germline gene, possibly because of a read error.

This rearrangement joins TRBV11-2 to TRBJ2-1; 10 nucleotides match TRBD2. The material sequenced was tumor-adjacent normal liver tissue. This clonotype was sampled from a woman aged 55 to 70 with primary liver carcinoma and hepatitis B virus infection. The CDR3 region is CVSSSAGGPLDQFF. For the CDR3, the DNA is TGTGTCAGCAGCTCAGCGGGAGGGCCGCTTGACCAGTTCTTC.